The clone carrying this T cell receptor beta chain has a handful of counts. As yet, its antigen is unknown. This record belongs to a study of T-cell memory formation after mild COVID-19. Findings of the study overall: Memory sampled before infection contained some responding clones, suggesting cross-reactive memory joined. Mainly in CM and EM were contracting CD4+ clones; CD8+ were in EMRA. Among clones contracting day 15 to 85, CD4/CD8 was balanced, whereas later expanders leaned CD4+.

It was 5'RACE with constant-segment primers that produced the TCR alpha and TCR beta cDNA libraries, which carried sample barcodes and UMIs. TCRdb used MiXCR to reprocess the 5' RACE reads, holding one entry per CDR3 protein. The data hold 350,000 to 450,000 distinct CDR3 sequences, with over 13% observed a single time. The source material was PBMCs or a T cell subset sorted from them (not recorded which). This receptor was obtained from a man aged 18 to 35 who had mild COVID-19 (a few samples of this study predate the infection). Cell type and time point are not known.

The CDR3 reads CASSFGAGGHYQETQYF. As DNA, the CDR3 is TGCGCCAGCAGCTTTGGTGCGGGGGGACACTATCAAGAGACCCAGTACTTC. J is TRBJ2-5 and V is TRBV5-1; 8 nucleotides agree with TRBD2. The CDR3 length is 17 residues. V lost 2 bases, J lost 2 bases, and 11 bases stayed unmatched. Germline assignment: CDR1 SGHRS and CDR2 YFSETQ.